The clone carrying this T cell receptor (beta chain) was detected many times. One base away lies a much larger clone, so this may be a sequencing read error. The data derive from a study of esophageal squamous cell carcinoma under preoperative chemotherapy. Germline V gives CDR1 ENHRY, CDR2 SYGVKD. Trimming left V 3 bases short and J 13 bases short, with 31 bases between. The CDR3 is 18 amino acids. TCRdb reanalysed the PCR reads using MiXCR and keeps one entry per CDR3 protein. Of 15,000 to 20,000 distinct CDR3 sequences listed, roughly 46% were seen once; the top ten hold roughly 30%. The time point: after preoperative PTX-NDP chemotherapy.

This clonotype was sampled from a human donor with esophageal squamous cell carcinoma. The donor label of this sample is uncertain. The chain combines TRBV10-3 with TRBJ2-1; D might be TRBD1 or TRBD2, each matching 5 bases. This sample was obtained from a patient given preoperative chemotherapy. The CDR3 nucleotides are TGTGCCATCAGTGACCTAGGACGGGGATCGGGGCAGCGAGAGACCCAGTTCTTC. Translated: CAISDLGRGSGQRETQFF.